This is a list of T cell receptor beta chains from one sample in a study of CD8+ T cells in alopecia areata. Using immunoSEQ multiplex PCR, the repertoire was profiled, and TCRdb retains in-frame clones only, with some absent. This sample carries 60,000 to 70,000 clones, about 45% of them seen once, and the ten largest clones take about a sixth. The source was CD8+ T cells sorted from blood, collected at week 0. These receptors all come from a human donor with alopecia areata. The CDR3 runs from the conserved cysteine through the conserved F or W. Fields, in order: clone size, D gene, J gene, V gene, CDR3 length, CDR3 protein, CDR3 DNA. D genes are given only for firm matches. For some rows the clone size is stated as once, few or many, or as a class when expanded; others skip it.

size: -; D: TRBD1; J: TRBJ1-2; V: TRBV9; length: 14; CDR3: CASSEGGASYGYTF; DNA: TGTGCCAGCAGCGAAGGGGGCGCGTCCTATGGCTACACCTTC
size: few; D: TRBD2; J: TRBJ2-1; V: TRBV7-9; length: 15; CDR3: CASSSPLAGYNEQFF; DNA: TGTGCCAGCAGCTCCCCACTAGCGGGGTACAATGAGCAGTTCTTC
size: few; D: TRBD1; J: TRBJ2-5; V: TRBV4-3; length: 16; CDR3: CASSQDPGTGGETQYF; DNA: TGCGCCAGCAGCCAAGATCCCGGGACAGGGGGAGAGACCCAGTACTTC
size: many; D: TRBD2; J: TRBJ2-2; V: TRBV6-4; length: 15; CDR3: CASSESAGGTGELFF; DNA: TGTGCCAGCAGTGAGTCCGCGGGAGGCACCGGGGAGCTGTTTTTT
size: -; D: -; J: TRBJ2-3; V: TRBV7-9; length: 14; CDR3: CASSLFSITDTQYF; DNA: TGTGCCAGCAGCTTATTTTCCATCACAGATACGCAGTATTTT
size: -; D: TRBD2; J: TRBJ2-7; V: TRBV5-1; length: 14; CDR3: CASTWASGSGEQYF; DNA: TGCGCCAGCACATGGGCGAGCGGGAGCGGCGAGCAGTACTTC
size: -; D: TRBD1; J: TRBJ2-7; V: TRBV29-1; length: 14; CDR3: CSVGMTGVPYEQYF; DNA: TGCAGCGTTGGCATGACAGGGGTCCCTTACGAGCAGTACTTC
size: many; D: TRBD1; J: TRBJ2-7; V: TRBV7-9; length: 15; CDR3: CASSFPGQGLYEQYF; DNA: TGTGCCAGCAGTTTCCCCGGACAGGGCCTCTACGAGCAGTACTTC
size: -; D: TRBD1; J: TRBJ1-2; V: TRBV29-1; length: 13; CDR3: CSVRFSGTATFTF; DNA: TGCAGCGTTAGGTTTTCCGGGACAGCAACTTTCACCTTC
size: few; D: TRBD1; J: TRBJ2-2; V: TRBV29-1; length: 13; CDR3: CSVEQGATGELFF; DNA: TGCAGCGTGGAGCAGGGGGCCACCGGGGAGCTGTTTTTT
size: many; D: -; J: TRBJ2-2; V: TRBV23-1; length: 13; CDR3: CARGDKNTGELFF; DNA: TGCGCCAGGGGGGACAAGAACACCGGGGAGCTGTTTTTT
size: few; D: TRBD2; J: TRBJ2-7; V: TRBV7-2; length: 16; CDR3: CASSLWASGRGNEQYF; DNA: TGTGCCAGCAGCTTATGGGCTAGCGGGAGGGGCAACGAGCAGTACTTC
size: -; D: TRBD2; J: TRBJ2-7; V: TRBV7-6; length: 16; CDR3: CASSLATSGRSDEQYF; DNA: TGTGCCAGCAGCTTAGCGACTAGCGGGAGATCAGACGAGCAGTACTTC
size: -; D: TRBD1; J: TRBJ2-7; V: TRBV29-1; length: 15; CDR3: CSVEGIRDRGYEQYF; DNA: TGCAGCGTTGAAGGAATCCGGGACAGGGGTTACGAGCAGTACTTC
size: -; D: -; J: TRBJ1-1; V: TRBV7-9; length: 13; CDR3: CASGYRENTEAFF; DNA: TGTGCCAGCGGTTACAGGGAGAACACTGAAGCTTTCTTT